This is a list of T cell receptor beta chains from one sample in a study of blood T cell repertoires in COVID-19. The assay was immunoSEQ multiplex PCR, and TCRdb's table has in-frame clones only and misses some. This sample has hundreds of thousands of clones, with 85% found just once. Sequenced: PBMCs or T cells enriched from blood (not recorded which). The receptors here all came from a man aged 35 to 55 who had recovered from COVID-19. The CDR3 runs from the conserved cysteine through the conserved F or W. Each record gives: V gene, D gene, J gene, clone size, CDR3 protein, CDR3 DNA. The D gene is left open where the match is weak. The listing skips clone size in some rows; elsewhere it reads once, few, many or a size class.

v_gene: TRBV4-1
d_gene: TRBD1
j_gene: TRBJ1-1
abundance: -
CDR3aa: CASRHLNRQGEAFF
CDR3nt: TGCGCCAGCCGACATCTGAATCGACAGGGCGAAGCTTTCTTT

v_gene: TRBV6-1
d_gene: -
j_gene: TRBJ1-2
abundance: -
CDR3aa: CASSESSGHFNYGYTF
CDR3nt: TGTGCCAGCAGTGAAAGTTCTGGACATTTTAACTATGGCTACACCTTC

v_gene: TRBV2
d_gene: TRBD2
j_gene: TRBJ2-1
abundance: -
CDR3aa: CASRLAEGNEQFF
CDR3nt: TGTGCCAGCAGGCTAGCGGAAGGGAATGAGCAGTTCTTC

v_gene: TRBV24-1
d_gene: TRBD1
j_gene: TRBJ1-2
abundance: -
CDR3aa: CATSDFTGTDSFTF
CDR3nt: TGTGCCACCAGTGATTTCACCGGGACAGATAGTTTCACCTTC

v_gene: TRBV9
d_gene: TRBD2
j_gene: TRBJ2-2
abundance: once
CDR3aa: CASSPRTSDGAGELFF
CDR3nt: TGTGCCAGCAGCCCCCGGACTAGCGATGGGGCCGGGGAGCTGTTTTTT

v_gene: TRBV19
d_gene: -
j_gene: TRBJ1-5
abundance: -
CDR3aa: CASSWDINQPQHF
CDR3nt: TGTGCCAGTAGTTGGGACATAAATCAGCCCCAGCATTTT

v_gene: TRBV19
d_gene: -
j_gene: TRBJ1-1
abundance: -
CDR3aa: CASSMTVNTEAFF
CDR3nt: TGTGCCAGTAGTATGACAGTGAACACTGAAGCTTTCTTT

v_gene: TRBV14
d_gene: -
j_gene: TRBJ1-1
abundance: -
CDR3aa: CASSHLMNTEAFF
CDR3nt: TGTGCCAGCAGCCACCTAATGAACACTGAAGCTTTCTTT

v_gene: TRBV9
d_gene: -
j_gene: TRBJ1-4
abundance: few
CDR3aa: CASSVGGAFEKLFF
CDR3nt: TGTGCCAGCAGCGTGGGCGGGGCATTCGAAAAACTGTTTTTT

v_gene: TRBV7-8
d_gene: TRBD1
j_gene: TRBJ2-1
abundance: -
CDR3aa: CASSFLDRGYYNEQFF
CDR3nt: TGTGCCAGCAGCTTCCTTGACAGGGGATACTACAATGAGCAGTTCTTC

v_gene: TRBV2
d_gene: TRBD2
j_gene: TRBJ2-7
abundance: -
CDR3aa: CASSRGLDEQYF
CDR3nt: TGTGCCAGCAGCCGGGGACTAGACGAGCAGTACTTC

v_gene: TRBV29-1
d_gene: -
j_gene: TRBJ2-7
abundance: -
CDR3aa: CSVVRGHDSSYEQYF
CDR3nt: TGCAGCGTTGTACGCGGACACGATAGCTCCTACGAGCAGTACTTC

v_gene: TRBV28
d_gene: TRBD2
j_gene: TRBJ2-2
abundance: few
CDR3aa: CAISGGNTGELFF
CDR3nt: TGTGCCATCAGCGGGGGGAACACCGGGGAGCTGTTTTTT

v_gene: TRBV7-9
d_gene: TRBD2
j_gene: TRBJ2-1
abundance: -
CDR3aa: CASSSTRGTYNEQFF
CDR3nt: TGTGCCAGCAGCTCCACGCGGGGGACTTACAATGAGCAGTTCTTC

v_gene: TRBV6-5
d_gene: -
j_gene: TRBJ1-2
abundance: few
CDR3aa: CASSSRGGYTF
CDR3nt: TGTGCCAGCAGCAGCAGGGGCGGCTACACCTTC

v_gene: TRBV9
d_gene: -
j_gene: TRBJ2-2
abundance: -
CDR3aa: CASSVQDTNTGELFF
CDR3nt: TGTGCCAGCAGCGTACAAGACACGAACACCGGGGAGCTGTTTTTT

v_gene: TRBV5-1
d_gene: -
j_gene: TRBJ1-4
abundance: -
CDR3aa: CASSLAGRGNEKLFF
CDR3nt: TGCGCCAGCAGCTTGGCCGGCAGGGGCAATGAAAAACTGTTTTTT

v_gene: TRBV28
d_gene: TRBD1
j_gene: TRBJ2-1
abundance: -
CDR3aa: CASSFFGTGADEQFF
CDR3nt: TGTGCCAGCAGTTTCTTTGGGACAGGGGCCGATGAGCAGTTCTTC

v_gene: TRBV3-1/TRBV3-2
d_gene: -
j_gene: TRBJ1-5
abundance: -
CDR3aa: CASSSGLSNQPQHF
CDR3nt: TGTGCCAGCAGCTCGGGACTGAGCAATCAGCCCCAGCATTTT

v_gene: TRBV27
d_gene: -
j_gene: TRBJ2-7
abundance: -
CDR3aa: CASSFLGGRLNEQYF
CDR3nt: TGTGCCAGCAGTTTTTTAGGGGGACGTTTGAACGAGCAGTACTTC

v_gene: TRBV7-8
d_gene: -
j_gene: TRBJ1-5
abundance: -
CDR3aa: CASSSMGADQPQHF
CDR3nt: TGTGCCAGCAGCTCGATGGGGGCGGATCAGCCCCAGCATTTT

v_gene: TRBV18
d_gene: -
j_gene: TRBJ2-3
abundance: once
CDR3aa: CASSPPANTDTQYF
CDR3nt: TGTGCCAGCTCACCACCAGCAAACACAGATACGCAGTATTTT

v_gene: TRBV15
d_gene: -
j_gene: TRBJ2-7
abundance: -
CDR3aa: CATRRWREQYF
CDR3nt: TGTGCCACCCGGAGGTGGCGCGAGCAGTACTTC

v_gene: TRBV19
d_gene: -
j_gene: TRBJ1-3
abundance: -
CDR3aa: CASSLGLSGNTIYF
CDR3nt: TGTGCCAGTAGTTTGGGCCTCTCTGGAAACACCATATATTTT

v_gene: TRBV28
d_gene: -
j_gene: TRBJ2-5
abundance: -
CDR3aa: CASSLGGNMETQYF
CDR3nt: TGTGCCAGCAGTTTAGGGGGGAATATGGAGACCCAGTACTTC

v_gene: TRBV27
d_gene: TRBD2
j_gene: TRBJ2-1
abundance: -
CDR3aa: CASRPRLAGSSYNEQFF
CDR3nt: TGTGCCAGCAGACCCCGACTAGCGGGGTCTTCCTACAATGAGCAGTTCTTC

v_gene: TRBV27
d_gene: -
j_gene: TRBJ1-1
abundance: -
CDR3aa: CASSAQTWNTEAFF
CDR3nt: TGTGCCAGCAGTGCCCAAACATGGAACACTGAAGCTTTCTTT

v_gene: TRBV4-1
d_gene: TRBD2
j_gene: TRBJ2-7
abundance: -
CDR3aa: CASSLLAGTFYEQYF
CDR3nt: TGCGCCAGCAGCCTGCTAGCGGGGACATTCTACGAGCAGTACTTC

v_gene: TRBV18
d_gene: -
j_gene: TRBJ1-1
abundance: -
CDR3aa: CASSITDTEAFF
CDR3nt: TGTGCCAGCTCAATAACGGACACTGAAGCTTTCTTT

v_gene: TRBV30
d_gene: -
j_gene: TRBJ1-1
abundance: -
CDR3aa: CAWSAGVSEAFF
CDR3nt: TGTGCCTGGAGCGCAGGTGTCAGTGAAGCTTTCTTT

v_gene: TRBV7-3
d_gene: TRBD2
j_gene: TRBJ2-1
abundance: -
CDR3aa: CASSSTSGLYNEQFF
CDR3nt: TGTGCCAGCAGCTCCACTAGCGGGCTCTACAATGAGCAGTTCTTC

v_gene: TRBV9
d_gene: -
j_gene: TRBJ2-7
abundance: -
CDR3aa: CASSVEASASSYEQYF
CDR3nt: TGTGCCAGCAGCGTAGAGGCTAGCGCTAGCTCCTACGAGCAGTACTTC

v_gene: TRBV6-5
d_gene: -
j_gene: TRBJ1-2
abundance: -
CDR3aa: CASSYGGAGYTF
CDR3nt: TGTGCCAGCAGTTACGGGGGGGCTGGCTACACCTTC

v_gene: TRBV6-5
d_gene: TRBD1
j_gene: TRBJ1-2
abundance: -
CDR3aa: CASTEGAAPYGYTF
CDR3nt: TGTGCCAGCACCGAGGGGGCGGCACCTTATGGCTACACCTTC

v_gene: TRBV28
d_gene: TRBD1
j_gene: TRBJ1-3
abundance: -
CDR3aa: CASSSQGEGNTIYF
CDR3nt: TGTGCCAGCAGCTCACAGGGGGAAGGAAACACCATATATTTT

v_gene: TRBV5-1
d_gene: TRBD1
j_gene: TRBJ2-1
abundance: -
CDR3aa: CASSKGQGDYNEQFF
CDR3nt: TGCGCCAGCAGCAAGGGACAGGGAGACTACAATGAGCAGTTCTTC

v_gene: TRBV21-1
d_gene: -
j_gene: TRBJ1-4
abundance: -
CDR3aa: CASNNPPSLQAKNEKLFF
CDR3nt: TGTGCCAGCAATAACCCCCCCAGCTTACAGGCTAAAAATGAAAAACTGTTTTTT

v_gene: TRBV7-2
d_gene: TRBD1
j_gene: TRBJ2-1
abundance: -
CDR3aa: CASSTRQGAYNEQFF
CDR3nt: TGTGCCAGCAGCACAAGACAGGGGGCCTACAATGAGCAGTTCTTC

v_gene: TRBV3-1/TRBV3-2
d_gene: -
j_gene: TRBJ2-3
abundance: -
CDR3aa: CASSLGTHPKYTQYF
CDR3nt: TGTGCCAGCAGCCTCGGTACTCATCCGAAGTATACGCAGTATTTT

v_gene: TRBV5-1
d_gene: TRBD2
j_gene: TRBJ2-3
abundance: -
CDR3aa: CASGEGATSGMVDTQYF
CDR3nt: TGCGCCAGCGGAGAGGGGGCAACTAGCGGGATGGTAGATACGCAGTATTTT

v_gene: TRBV18
d_gene: TRBD2
j_gene: TRBJ2-7
abundance: -
CDR3aa: CASSPSLAGLLYEQYF
CDR3nt: TGTGCCAGCTCACCATCACTAGCGGGACTACTCTACGAGCAGTACTTC

v_gene: TRBV30
d_gene: -
j_gene: TRBJ2-7
abundance: -
CDR3aa: CAWGAGATGNEQYF
CDR3nt: TGTGCCTGGGGGGCAGGGGCCACCGGGAACGAGCAGTACTTC

v_gene: TRBV19
d_gene: TRBD1
j_gene: TRBJ1-2
abundance: few
CDR3aa: CASSNTGDYGYTF
CDR3nt: TGTGCCAGTAGTAACACAGGGGACTATGGCTACACCTTC

v_gene: TRBV4-2
d_gene: -
j_gene: TRBJ2-3
abundance: -
CDR3aa: CASSLGLFTDTQYF
CDR3nt: TGTGCCAGCAGCCTGGGACTTTTCACAGATACGCAGTATTTT